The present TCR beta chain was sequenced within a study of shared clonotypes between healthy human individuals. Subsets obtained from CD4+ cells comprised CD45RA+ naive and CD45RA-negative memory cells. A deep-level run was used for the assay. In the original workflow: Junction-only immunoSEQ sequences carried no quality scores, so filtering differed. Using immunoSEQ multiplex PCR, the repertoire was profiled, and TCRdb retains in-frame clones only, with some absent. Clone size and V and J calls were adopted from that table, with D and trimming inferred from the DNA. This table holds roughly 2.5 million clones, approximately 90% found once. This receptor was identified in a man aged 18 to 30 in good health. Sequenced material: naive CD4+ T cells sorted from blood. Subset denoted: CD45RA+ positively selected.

CDR3 protein: CASSLVGTSYNEQFF. For the CDR3, the DNA is TGTGCCAGCAGCTTAGTCGGTACCTCCTACAATGAGCAGTTCTTC. V usage is TRBV7-2 and J usage is TRBJ2-1; D uncertain. The CDR3 extends over 15 amino acids. From germline, CDR1 is SGHTA and CDR2 FQGNSA. Trimming took 1 base from V and 0 from J, leaving 7 bases between them.